A selection of T cell receptor beta chains follows, all from one sample in a study of shared clonotypes between healthy human individuals. The data were produced by immunoSEQ multiplex PCR, yet TCRdb's version contains in-frame clones alone and is incomplete. The data show fewer than 650,000 clones, roughly 79% seen once. The sequenced sample was PBMCs. The receptors here all came from a middle-aged woman in good health. Some clones in this sample may be carry-over from other donors' samples. CDR3s include the opening cysteine and the closing phenylalanine or tryptophan. A D gene is named only where the DNA matches it firmly. Rows may omit the clone size; those that give it use once, few, many or a size class.

V	J	size	D	CDR3	DNA
TRBV20-1	TRBJ1-2	NA	NA	CSAVQDYGYTF	TGCAGTGCTGTACAGGACTATGGCTACACCTTC
TRBV29-1	TRBJ2-7	NA	TRBD1	CSVAWTGNYEQYF	TGCAGCGTTGCCTGGACAGGGAACTACGAGCAGTACTTC
TRBV10-3	TRBJ1-1	once	TRBD1	CATGTANTEAFF	TGTGCCACCGGGACAGCAAACACTGAAGCTTTCTTT
TRBV4-2	TRBJ2-1	NA	TRBD2	CASSQRLAGDGEQFF	TGTGCCAGCAGCCAACGGCTAGCGGGAGACGGTGAGCAGTTCTTC
TRBV18	TRBJ2-7	once	TRBD1	CASSQRAGTGGRSSYEQYF	TGTGCCAGCTCACAACGGGCCGGGACAGGGGGCCGAAGTTCCTACGAGCAGTACTTC
TRBV2	TRBJ2-7	once	NA	CASRRDSSYEQYF	TGTGCCAGCAGGCGGGACAGCTCCTACGAGCAGTACTTC
TRBV7-9	TRBJ1-2	NA	NA	CASSNLDSGYTF	TGTGCCAGCAGCAACCTCGACAGTGGCTACACCTTC
TRBV6-1	TRBJ2-1	NA	NA	CASMGYKINEQFF	TGTGCCAGCATGGGCTACAAAATCAATGAGCAGTTCTTC
TRBV4-2	TRBJ1-4	few	NA	CASSQDGEKLFF	TGTGCCAGCAGCCAAGATGGTGAAAAACTGTTTTTT
TRBV5-1	TRBJ2-7	NA	NA	CASSQGEGWKYEQYF	TGCGCCAGCAGCCAGGGAGAGGGGTGGAAATACGAGCAGTACTTC
TRBV7-3	TRBJ2-7	NA	NA	CASTPKTGNYEQYF	TGTGCCAGCACCCCTAAGACAGGTAACTACGAGCAGTACTTC
TRBV7-9	TRBJ2-7	NA	NA	CASSTGFHYEQYF	TGTGCCAGCAGCACAGGTTTCCACTACGAGCAGTACTTC
TRBV28	TRBJ1-4	NA	TRBD1	CASSSPTPGGSATNEKLFF	TGTGCCAGCAGTTCTCCCACTCCAGGGGGAAGCGCAACTAATGAAAAACTGTTTTTT
TRBV10-2	TRBJ2-1	once	TRBD2	CASSVSGGVNEQFF	TGCGCCAGCAGTGTTTCGGGAGGTGTCAATGAGCAGTTCTTC
TRBV27	TRBJ2-7	few	TRBD2	CASSYPCGSGTHEQYF	TGTGCCAGCAGTTACCCATGCGGCAGCGGGACCCACGAGCAGTACTTC
TRBV7-7	TRBJ2-7	NA	NA	CASSLAASSYEQYF	TGTGCTAGCAGCTTAGCAGCCAGCTCCTACGAGCAGTACTTC
TRBV18	TRBJ1-2	NA	TRBD1	CASSPQDRVEGHTF	TGTGCCAGCTCACCACAGGACAGGGTAGAGGGCCACACCTTC
TRBV18	TRBJ1-2	NA	NA	CASSPPGQGLNYGYTF	TGTGCCAGCTCACCACCGGGGCAGGGACTTAACTATGGCTACACCTTC
TRBV6-1	TRBJ1-5	NA	TRBD1	CASSEGGQNQPQHF	TGTGCCAGCAGTGAAGGGGGACAGAATCAGCCCCAGCATTTT
TRBV2	TRBJ1-1	NA	TRBD1	CASSLWGDRNTEAFF	TGTGCCAGCAGCCTTTGGGGGGACAGGAACACTGAAGCTTTCTTT
TRBV19	TRBJ1-5	NA	NA	CASSIDSGERPQHF	TGTGCCAGTAGTATAGATTCAGGAGAGCGGCCCCAGCATTTT
TRBV7-9	TRBJ1-2	NA	TRBD1	CASSSIGDRDRVDYGYTF	TGTGCCAGCAGCTCCATTGGGGACCGAGACAGGGTTGACTATGGCTACACCTTC
TRBV7-3	TRBJ2-3	NA	TRBD1	CASSARGSTDTQYF	TGTGCCAGCAGCGCCAGGGGGAGCACAGATACGCAGTATTTT
TRBV19	TRBJ2-3	NA	NA	CASSQQGGTDTQYF	TGTGCCAGTAGCCAACAGGGTGGCACAGATACGCAGTATTTT
TRBV6-5	TRBJ1-1	NA	NA	CASKWAANTEAFF	TGTGCCAGCAAGTGGGCCGCAAACACTGAAGCTTTCTTT